This entry lists 17 T cell receptor beta chains sequenced from one sample in a study of T-cell reconstitution after alpha-beta-depleted transplantation in children. Unique molecular identifiers featured in how the TCRbeta library was prepared. TCRdb re-analysed the PCR reads in MiXCR, keeping a single row per CDR3 protein. The table includes about 98,000 distinct CDR3 sequences, 5% to 6% detected once. Sequencing was performed on PBMCs, mostly from graft donor cells, taken 60 days after TCRalphabeta/CD19-depleted stem cell transplant. The source of these receptors is a female patient aged 2-9 years who had a stem cell transplant for Fanconi anemia, so the T cells may come from the graft donor.

This clonotype has a handful of counts. The CDR3 DNA reads TGTGCCAGCAGTTTAAGGAGCGGGGCGATCAATGAGCAGTTCTTC. Its protein product is CASSLRSGAINEQFF. The rearrangement joins TRBV12-3 or TRBV12-4 to TRBJ2-1, with 7 bases identical to TRBD2. This CDR3 has 15 residues. The V segment lost 2 bases and the J segment 6 bases; nucleotides outside the gene matches: 7.

The table lists this clonotype with a few counts. This rearrangement joins TRBV29-1 to TRBJ2-1; TRBD2 matches at 8 bases. The CDR3 totals 17 residues. V lost 4 bases to trimming and J lost 5 bases; unmatched junction nucleotides: 16. Looked up from germline, CDR1 is SQVTM and CDR2 is ANQGSEA. CDR3 DNA: TGCAGCGTTGGGGGGACTAGAATGGTTATAGAAAACAATGAGCAGTTCTTC. Amino acid sequence: CSVGGTRMVIENNEQFF.

This clonotype was detected only a few times. The V gene is TRBV20-1, the J gene TRBJ1-6; 7 bases agree with TRBD1. The CDR3 has 16 residues. Germline loops: CDR1 DFQATT, CDR2 SNEGSKA (reference sequence). V gave up 1 base and J gave up 4 bases; unmatched junction bases: 7. The CDR3 here is CSARVLQGKYNSPLHF. The CDR3 nucleotides read TGCAGTGCTAGAGTTTTACAGGGGAAGTATAATTCACCCCTCCACTTT.

This clonotype was found many times. The J gene is TRBJ2-1, the V gene TRBV18; 7 bases map to TRBD1. J lost 6 bases, V lost 2 bases, and 10 bases had no gene match. The germline CDR1 and CDR2 sequences are KGHSH and LQKENI. The CDR3 spans 16 residues. The CDR3 region has the DNA TGTGCCAGCTCACCAGGAATCACAGGGGTTGGCAATGAGCAGTTCTTC. Protein product: CASSPGITGVGNEQFF.

The V call is TRBV20-1, the J call TRBJ2-1, with 9 bases lining up with TRBD2. The CDR3 consists of 14 residues. Germline V gives CDR1 DFQATT, CDR2 SNEGSKA (reference sequence). J lost 2 bases, V lost 4 bases, and 3 bases had no gene match. CDR3 loop: CSAKSSGTYNEQFF. The DNA for the CDR3 is TGCAGTGCTAAATCTAGCGGGACCTACAATGAGCAGTTCTTC.

This clonotype was counted at least ten times. This chain links TRBV20-1 with TRBJ2-3; unclear D gene. The germline gives CDR1 DFQATT, CDR2 SNEGSKA (reference sequence). V gave up 1 base and J gave up 2 bases, with 7 bases separating them. This CDR3 comprises 13 residues. DNA for the CDR3: TGCAGTGCTAGAGTAAGCTACACAGATACGCAGTATTTT. Its protein is CSARVSYTDTQYF.

This chain links TRBV20-1 with TRBJ2-7; D remains ambiguous. The germline V gene encodes CDR1 DFQATT and CDR2 SNEGSKA (reference sequence). The CDR3 runs 14 residues. V dropped 5 bases and J dropped 1 base, with 15 bases sitting between them. The CDR3 DNA sequence: TGCAGTGCTTTCTCCCTCCTTAGATCCTACGAGCAGTACTTC. Its translation: CSAFSLLRSYEQYF.

This clonotype was observed many times. V usage is TRBV10-3 and J usage is TRBJ2-1; 8 bases line up with TRBD2. Germline CDR1 and CDR2: ENHRY and SYGVKD. CDR3 length: 17 amino acids. V trimming: 0 bases; J trimming: 3 bases; junction bases outside the gene matches: 7. CDR3 amino acids: CAISESVPGTSYNEQFF. CDR3 sequence (DNA): TGTGCCATCAGTGAGTCGGTCCCCGGGACTAGCTACAATGAGCAGTTCTTC.

At least ten counts were recorded for this clonotype. The rearrangement joins TRBV5-1 to TRBJ1-1; D is ambiguous. Looked up from germline, CDR1 is SGHRS and CDR2 is YFSETQ. Deletions cut 0 bases from V and 3 bases from J, with 3 bases between. There are 12 residues in the CDR3. CDR3 bases: TGCGCCAGCAGCTTGGGGGACACTGAAGCTTTCTTT. Translated, it gives CASSLGDTEAFF.

The sample holds many counts of this clonotype. Its ends do not fully match the called genes, so a read error is possible. The gene calls are TRBV5-1 and TRBJ2-1; 8 bases line up with TRBD2. Germline values: CDR1 SGHRS, CDR2 YFSETQ. CDR3 length equals 17 residues. In DNA form, the CDR3 reads TGCGCCAGCAGCTTGGATAAACCGGGACTAGGCTACCATGAGCAGTTCTTC. It codes for CASSLDKPGLGYHEQFF.

At least ten counts were recorded for this clonotype. The J gene is TRBJ2-1, the V gene TRBV20-1, with TRBD2 identical over 8 bases. The CDR3 contains 16 residues. Germline CDR1 DFQATT, CDR2 SNEGSKA (reference sequence). V shed 1 base and J 0 bases; nucleotides not matched to a gene: 5. CDR3 region: CSARVASGSSYNEQFF. The CDR3 DNA reads as TGCAGTGCTAGAGTGGCAAGCGGGAGCTCCTACAATGAGCAGTTCTTC.

This clonotype has more than one count but fewer than ten. The gene calls are TRBV20-1 and TRBJ1-5; no firm D call. The CDR3 is 14 residues long. Trimming pared 3 bases from V and 4 bases from J, leaving 13 bases between. Germline V gene sequence: CDR1 DFQATT, CDR2 SNEGSKA (reference sequence). In nucleotides, the CDR3 is TGCAGTGCTAGGGAGGGTATTAGGAATCAGCCCCAGCATTTT. Translating it yields CSAREGIRNQPQHF.

This clonotype was observed many times. DNA of the CDR3: TGCGCCAGCAGCTTGGTAACTGTCACAGATACGCAGTATTTT. It is translated as CASSLVTVTDTQYF. This sequence joins TRBV5-1 and TRBJ2-3; D is unclear. V lost 0 bases, J lost 2 bases, and 7 bases lay in between. The germline V gene encodes CDR1 SGHRS and CDR2 YFSETQ. This CDR3 spans 14 amino acids.

This clonotype was seen at least ten times. The chain recombines TRBV30 with TRBJ1-1; D unclear. The CDR3 runs 13 residues. Germline CDR1 reads GTSNPN; CDR2 reads SVGIG (reference sequence). Trimming took 1 base from V and 0 from J, leaving 6 bases between them. This CDR3 reads CAWSELMNTEAFF. The CDR3 bases are TGTGCCTGGAGTGAGCTCATGAACACTGAAGCTTTCTTT.

This clonotype has just a few counts. The chain joins TRBV20-1 to TRBJ2-7, with a tentative D call TRBD1 (7 bases). The CDR3 has 16 amino acids. V was pared by 1 base and J by 4 bases, with 20 bases between. Germline values: CDR1 DFQATT, CDR2 SNEGSKA (reference sequence). The CDR3 sequence is CSARVLGTAGTYEQYF. The CDR3 DNA follows: TGCAGTGCTAGAGTTTTGGGGACAGCGGGTACATACGAGCAGTACTTC.

This clonotype was seen repeatedly, ten times or more. CDR3 loop: CASSGEGGSEQYF. CDR3 nucleotides: TGTGCCAGCAGTGGAGAAGGCGGTTCCGAGCAGTACTTC. The gene calls are TRBV25-1 and TRBJ2-7; no reliable D call. The length of the CDR3 is 13 residues. V lost 4 bases to trimming and J lost 6 bases, with 13 bases between them. CDR1 and CDR2 from the germline V gene are MGHDK and SYGVNS.

Many counts were recorded for this clonotype. V is TRBV9 and J is TRBJ1-4; D call uncertain. The CDR3 is 15 amino acids. The V end lost 4 bases, the J end lost 0 bases, and 10 bases lay between the germline ends. The germline gives CDR1 SGDLS, CDR2 YYNGEE. CDR3 loop: CASSLTDATNEKLFF. The CDR3 bases are TGTGCCAGCAGCCTGACGGACGCAACTAATGAAAAACTGTTTTTT.